These T cell receptor beta chains were read from a single sample in a study of blood T cell repertoires in COVID-19. Profiling relied on immunoSEQ multiplex PCR, and the TCRdb table lists in-frame clones only, not all of them. The table includes some 80,000 clones, around 90% detected once. Input material: peripheral blood. Receptor source: a human donor in a cohort sampled during active COVID-19. Each CDR3 is given with its conserved first and last residue. D genes are given only for firm matches. Size is stated for part of the rows, as once, few or many counts, or as a class when the clone is expanded.

>.|.|TRBV18|TRBJ1-1
CASSPIKQGNTEAFF
TGTGCCAGCTCACCGATCAAACAGGGGAACACTGAAGCTTTCTTT
>TRBD1|.|TRBV30|TRBJ1-5
CAWSGDSPNQPQHF
TGTGCCTGGAGTGGGGACAGTCCGAATCAGCCCCAGCATTTT
>.|.|TRBV7-2|TRBJ1-1
CASSLTRGSSEAFF
TGTGCCAGCAGCTTAACGAGGGGGAGCAGTGAAGCTTTCTTT
>.|.|TRBV29-1|TRBJ1-1
CSVVPLLRNTEAFF
TGCAGCGTTGTTCCCTTGCTGCGGAACACTGAAGCTTTCTTT
>.|.|TRBV2|TRBJ2-2
CAGSWGGEPGELFF
TGTGCCGGTAGTTGGGGAGGTGAGCCCGGGGAGCTGTTTTTT
>TRBD2|.|TRBV4-3|TRBJ2-7
CASSQGLAATYEQYF
TGCGCCAGCAGCCAAGGACTAGCCGCCACCTACGAGCAGTACTTC
>.|once|TRBV27|TRBJ2-3
CASSSPRSGWDLDTQYF
TGTGCCAGCAGTTCGCCCCGGAGCGGGTGGGATCTTGATACGCAGTATTTT
>TRBD2|.|TRBV6-5|TRBJ2-1
CASSQETSANEQFF
TGTGCCAGCAGTCAGGAGACTAGCGCGAATGAGCAGTTCTTC
>.|.|TRBV6-2/TRBV6-3|TRBJ1-1
CASSRPTGNTEAFF
TGTGCCAGCAGTAGACCAACAGGGAACACTGAAGCTTTCTTT
>TRBD1|.|TRBV28|TRBJ1-1
CASSSPGQLNTEAFF
TGTGCCAGCAGTTCTCCGGGACAGTTGAACACTGAAGCTTTCTTT
>.|medium-sized|TRBV12-3/TRBV12-4|TRBJ1-5
CASSQDSNQPQHF
TGTGCCAGCAGTCAGGATAGCAATCAGCCCCAGCATTTT
>TRBD1|.|TRBV7-8|TRBJ1-5
CASMPSGTGNQPQHF
TGTGCCAGCATGCCCTCCGGGACAGGGAATCAGCCCCAGCATTTT
>.|.|TRBV5-4|TRBJ2-1
CASSPTDYENEQFF
TGTGCCAGCAGCCCCACCGACTATGAAAATGAGCAGTTCTTC
>TRBD2|.|TRBV18|TRBJ2-5
CASSPAQRGQETQYF
TGTGCCAGCTCACCAGCCCAGCGGGGGCAGGAGACCCAGTACTTC
>.|.|TRBV29-1|TRBJ2-1
CSAAGRYNEQFF
TGCAGCGCTGCCGGCAGGTACAATGAGCAGTTCTTC
>TRBD1|.|TRBV4-3|TRBJ1-4
CASSQGYRGDEKLFF
TGCGCCAGCAGCCAAGGGTACAGGGGTGATGAAAAACTGTTTTTT
>TRBD1|.|TRBV11-1|TRBJ1-6
CASSRTGNNSPLHF
TGTGCCAGCAGTAGGACAGGGAATAATTCACCCCTCCACTTT
>.|.|TRBV27|TRBJ2-3
CASREGGVGSDTQYF
TGTGCCAGCAGGGAGGGCGGGGTAGGGTCAGATACGCAGTATTTT
>TRBD1|.|TRBV29-1|TRBJ2-5
CSAGQGAETQYF
TGCAGCGCTGGACAGGGAGCAGAGACCCAGTACTTC
>TRBD2|.|TRBV9|TRBJ2-3
CASSPPSGRLDTQYF
TGTGCCAGCAGCCCCCCTAGCGGGAGGTTGGATACGCAGTATTTT
>TRBD2|.|TRBV11-2|TRBJ2-2
CASSLDRGGDTGELFF
TGTGCCAGCAGCTTAGATCGCGGGGGTGACACCGGGGAGCTGTTTTTT
>TRBD1|.|TRBV6-2/TRBV6-3|TRBJ2-7
CASSQRGTGVYEQYF
TGTGCCAGCAGTCAGAGGGGGACAGGGGTCTACGAGCAGTACTTC
>TRBD2|once|TRBV12-5|TRBJ2-1
CASGFTGLAGSSYNEQFF
TGTGCTAGTGGTTTCACGGGACTAGCGGGGAGCTCCTACAATGAGCAGTTCTTC
>TRBD2|.|TRBV6-6|TRBJ2-1
CASIPTPSGSYNEQFF
TGTGCCAGCATCCCTACCCCTAGCGGCAGTTACAATGAGCAGTTCTTC
>TRBD2|.|TRBV15|TRBJ2-3
CATSRDRSSGNTDTQYF
TGTGCCACCAGCAGAGATCGGAGTAGCGGGAACACAGATACGCAGTATTTT
>TRBD1|.|TRBV7-8|TRBJ1-1
CASSPRGRETEAFF
TGTGCCAGCAGCCCCAGGGGGCGAGAAACTGAAGCTTTCTTT
>.|.|TRBV6-5|TRBJ2-7
CASRTTYEQYF
TGTGCCAGCAGGACTACCTACGAGCAGTACTTC
>.|.|TRBV30|TRBJ2-1
CAWSTKSGPTSSQFF
TGTGCCTGGAGTACCAAAAGCGGGCCTACTAGCTCACAGTTCTTC
>TRBD2|.|TRBV7-2|TRBJ2-7
CASSLVSGLAVHEQYF
TGTGCCAGCAGCTTAGTATCCGGACTAGCTGTCCACGAGCAGTACTTC
>TRBD2|.|TRBV7-3|TRBJ2-1
CASTPHAPGASGKVEEQFF
TGTGCCAGCACCCCTCACGCCCCGGGGGCTAGCGGGAAGGTTGAGGAGCAGTTCTTC
>TRBD2|.|TRBV24-1|TRBJ2-3
CATSGFTSGSTVADTQYF
TGTGCCACCAGTGGGTTCACTAGCGGGAGTACCGTCGCAGATACGCAGTATTTT
>.|.|TRBV5-4|TRBJ2-2
CASSKTTGRGELFF
TGTGCCAGCAGCAAGACTACAGGGCGCGGGGAGCTGTTTTTT
>.|.|TRBV5-1|TRBJ1-4
CASSLRQGTNEKLFF
TGCGCCAGCAGCTTGCGGCAGGGAACTAATGAAAAACTGTTTTTT
>.|.|TRBV30|TRBJ1-2
CAWMDSGYTF
TGTGCCTGGATGGACAGTGGCTACACCTTC
>.|.|TRBV28|TRBJ1-5
CASSFHRGGGNQPQHF
TGTGCCAGCAGTTTTCATAGGGGGGGTGGCAATCAGCCCCAGCATTTT
>TRBD1|few|TRBV19|TRBJ2-2
CASSIQGVNTGELFF
TGTGCCAGTAGTATACAGGGGGTGAACACCGGGGAGCTGTTTTTT
>.|once|TRBV28|TRBJ2-2
CASSYAGGSGQDGELFF
TGTGCCAGCAGTTATGCCGGGGGTTCAGGACAGGACGGGGAGCTGTTTTTT
>TRBD1|.|TRBV28|TRBJ2-7
CASSLRTGGMKQYF
TGTGCCAGCAGTTTAAGGACAGGGGGGATGAAGCAGTACTTC
>.|once|TRBV28|TRBJ1-2
CASTPDSNYGYTF
TGTGCCAGCACCCCAGACAGTAACTATGGCTACACCTTC
>.|.|TRBV19|TRBJ1-5
CASSIRQYNQPQHF
TGTGCCAGTAGTATACGACAGTACAATCAGCCCCAGCATTTT
>.|.|TRBV19|TRBJ1-5
CASSDRHNQPQHF
TGTGCCAGTAGTGACAGACACAATCAGCCCCAGCATTTT
>.|.|TRBV2|TRBJ2-1
CASSPSAGEQFF
TGTGCCAGCAGTCCATCCGCAGGTGAGCAGTTCTTC
>TRBD1|.|TRBV5-4|TRBJ2-2
CASSLGGTGNTGELFF
TGTGCCAGCAGCTTGGGGGGGACAGGGAACACCGGGGAGCTGTTTTTT
>TRBD1|.|TRBV2|TRBJ2-5
CASRTSTGYSGTQYF
TGTGCCAGCAGAACCTCGACAGGGTATTCCGGGACCCAGTACTTC
>TRBD1|.|TRBV7-2|TRBJ2-5
CASSFLRGRQETQYF
TGTGCCAGCAGCTTTCTTAGGGGGCGGCAAGAGACCCAGTACTTC
>TRBD2|.|TRBV5-6|TRBJ2-3
CASSLLAGGTGTQYF
TGTGCCAGCAGCCTACTAGCGGGGGGTACGGGTACGCAGTATTTT
>TRBD2|.|TRBV30|TRBJ2-1
CAWTMATSGVSEQFF
TGTGCCTGGACAATGGCGACTAGCGGAGTGTCTGAGCAGTTCTTC
>TRBD2|.|TRBV3-1/TRBV3-2|TRBJ2-7
CASSHPLRGGAGYEQYF
TGTGCCAGCAGCCATCCTCTGCGCGGGGGGGCCGGGTACGAGCAGTACTTC
>TRBD2|few|TRBV4-1|TRBJ2-7
CASSQDLGLAGANEQYF
TGCGCCAGCAGCCAGGACCTCGGACTAGCGGGAGCAAACGAGCAGTACTTC
>.|.|TRBV11-2|TRBJ2-2
CASSLGLVSTGELFF
TGTGCCAGCAGCTTAGGACTAGTGAGCACCGGGGAGCTGTTTTTT
>.|once|TRBV5-4|TRBJ1-2
CASSPARGYYGYTF
TGTGCCAGCAGCCCGGCAAGGGGGTACTATGGCTACACCTTC